The rows below give T cell receptor beta chains drawn from one sample of a study of untreated major depressive disorder. The table came from immunoSEQ multiplex PCR; TCRdb's copy has only in-frame clones and leaves some out. The repertoire consists of 10,000 to 15,000 clones, with 80% to 95% occurring once and the leading ten covering 0.65% to 0.9%. The material sequenced was CD4+ T cells from PBMCs. The source of these receptors is a man aged 25 to 40 with major depressive disorder. CDR3s include the opening cysteine and the closing phenylalanine or tryptophan. Clone sizes are given selectively: once, few, many, or a class where the clone is expanded.

j_call clone_size v_call cdr3_aa
TRBJ2-3 - TRBV7-9 CASSFYGDITDTQYF
TRBJ1-4 once TRBV5-1 CASSRGGEAPEKLFF
TRBJ1-5 - TRBV4-1 CASSQRPNQPQHF
TRBJ2-1 - TRBV2 CASIRDRQNEQFF
TRBJ2-2 - TRBV29-1 CSVQNTGELFF
TRBJ2-1 - TRBV4-2 CASSYTGAPYNEQFF
TRBJ2-7 - TRBV7-9 CASSAGAYEQYF
TRBJ1-2 - TRBV2 CASGIDRGHYGYTF
TRBJ1-5 - TRBV11-2 CASSADKDGYNQPQHF
TRBJ1-5 - TRBV28 CASSLIRDQPQHF
TRBJ2-7 - TRBV7-2 CASAGTSLYEQYF
TRBJ2-2 - TRBV5-4 CASSQGDLNTGELFF
TRBJ2-7 - TRBV11-2 CASSFGTELLEQYF
TRBJ1-5 - TRBV10-3 CAISDPDRDSGNQPQHF
TRBJ2-5 once TRBV9 CASSAGSGGLQETQYF
TRBJ2-5 - TRBV10-2 CASSASSGGSMMTQYF
TRBJ2-1 - TRBV6-5 CASRRGVEQFF
TRBJ2-7 once TRBV6-5 CASRLTGTGNEQYF
TRBJ2-7 - TRBV28 CASSWGQGNDEQYF